This TCR beta chain appears in the sequencing data of a study of cytomegalovirus exposure and HLA in healthy donors. Study as a whole: Earlier results showed 90 million to 120 million unique TCR beta sequences derived from some 190 million T cells. Most donors, around 81% of a few hundred genotyped, fell in the Caucasian-associated ancestry cluster.

The CDR3 totals 10 residues. Looked up from germline, CDR1 is DFQATT and CDR2 is SNEGSKA (reference sequence). Trimming removed 6 bases at V and 8 bases at J, with 10 bases between. The PCR employed 60 Vbeta primers together with 13 Jbeta primers. The repertoire was sequenced with immunoSEQ multiplex PCR; TCRdb's copy has only in-frame clones and lacks some. Altogether over 150,000 clones are present, 75% to 85% being singletons, with the ten largest covering 7.4%. The chain links TRBV20-1 to TRBJ1-2, with a weak D call TRBD1 (5 bases). The sequence was collected from a male donor in good health and CMV-seropositive. The sequencing sample was made of PBMCs. The CDR3 DNA follows: TGCAGTGCAGACAGTTCCGGCTACACCTTC. This sequence encodes CSADSSGYTF.